This T cell receptor (beta chain) was recorded in a study of beta chain features in type 1 diabetes. The study, taken as a whole, reports: Moderate yet significant TCRB CDR3 shortening was seen in Type 1 diabetes patients in all four CD4+ subsets. More deletions and fewer insertions at VDJ junctions were seen in type 1 diabetes patients. cDNA-based sequencing might over-represent cells highly expressing TCR.

This clone was seen a handful of times. Its antigen is undetermined. Trimming pared 5 bases from V and 6 bases from J, leaving 13 bases between. CDR3 size: 13 residues. The germline CDR1 and CDR2 sequences are SGHTA and FQGNSA. Every isolated RNA sample was fully reverse transcribed, so sequencing captured expressed TCRB transcripts. Mean read depth for naive, central memory and regulatory T cell samples was 3 million to 4.5 million reads. The data were produced by immunoSEQ multiplex PCR, yet TCRdb's version contains in-frame clones alone and is incomplete. The sample lists over 55,000 clones, about 50% seen once, with roughly 2.5% in the top ten.

This rearrangement joins TRBV7-2 to TRBJ1-2; a weak D match, TRBD1 (6 bases). The specimen was Tregs from blood. The clonotype was recovered from a woman aged 40 to 50 with type 1 diabetes. CDR3 in DNA: TGTGCCAGCAGCCCGGACAGCGACCATGGCTACACCTTC. As protein: CASSPDSDHGYTF.